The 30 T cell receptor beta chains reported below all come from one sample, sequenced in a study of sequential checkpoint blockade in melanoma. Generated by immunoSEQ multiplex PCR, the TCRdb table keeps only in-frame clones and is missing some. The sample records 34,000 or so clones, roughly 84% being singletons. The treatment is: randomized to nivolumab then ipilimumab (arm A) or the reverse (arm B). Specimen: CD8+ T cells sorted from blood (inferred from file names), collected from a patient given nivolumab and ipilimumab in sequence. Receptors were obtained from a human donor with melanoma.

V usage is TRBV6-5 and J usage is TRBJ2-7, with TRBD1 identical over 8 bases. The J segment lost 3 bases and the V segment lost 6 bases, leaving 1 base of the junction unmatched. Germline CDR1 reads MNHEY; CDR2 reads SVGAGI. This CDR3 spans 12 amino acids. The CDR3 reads CASSGQGYEQYF. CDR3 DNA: TGTGCCAGCAGCGGACAGGGCTACGAGCAGTACTTC.

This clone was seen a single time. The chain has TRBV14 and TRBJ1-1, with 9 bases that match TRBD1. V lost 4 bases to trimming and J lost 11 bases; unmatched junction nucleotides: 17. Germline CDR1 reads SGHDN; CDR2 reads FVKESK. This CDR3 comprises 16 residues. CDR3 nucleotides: TGTGCCAGCAGCCTTACAGAGGACAGGGGATTTTTGGGCGCTTTCTTT. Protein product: CASSLTEDRGFLGAFF.

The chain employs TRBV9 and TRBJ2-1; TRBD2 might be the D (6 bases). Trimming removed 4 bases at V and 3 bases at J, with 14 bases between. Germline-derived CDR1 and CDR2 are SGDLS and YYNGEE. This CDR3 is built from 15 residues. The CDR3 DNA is TGTGCCAGCAGCCCGACTAGTGGGCGCTACAATGAGCAGTTCTTC. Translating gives CASSPTSGRYNEQFF.

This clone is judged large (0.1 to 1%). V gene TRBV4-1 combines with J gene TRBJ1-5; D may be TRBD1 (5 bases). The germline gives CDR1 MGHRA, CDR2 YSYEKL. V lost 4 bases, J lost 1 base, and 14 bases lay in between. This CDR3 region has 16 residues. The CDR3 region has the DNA TGCGCCAGCAGCCGCGAGCCAGGGTTGAGCAATCAGCCCCAGCATTTT. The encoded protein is CASSREPGLSNQPQHF.

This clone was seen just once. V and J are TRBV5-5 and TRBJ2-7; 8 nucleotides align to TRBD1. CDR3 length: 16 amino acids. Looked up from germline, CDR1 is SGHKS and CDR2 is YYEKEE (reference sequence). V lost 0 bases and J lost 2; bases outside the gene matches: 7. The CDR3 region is CASSLDRGQAPYEQYF. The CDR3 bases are TGTGCCAGCAGCTTGGATCGGGGACAGGCTCCCTACGAGCAGTACTTC.

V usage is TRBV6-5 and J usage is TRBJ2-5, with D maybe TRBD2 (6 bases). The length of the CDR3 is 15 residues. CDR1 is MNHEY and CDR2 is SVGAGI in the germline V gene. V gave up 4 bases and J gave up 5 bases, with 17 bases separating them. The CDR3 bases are TGTGCCAGCAGTTCGCTTAGCGGAGAGTTGGAGACCCAGTACTTC. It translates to CASSSLSGELETQYF.

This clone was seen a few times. CDR3 coding DNA: TGTGCCAGCAGCGTAGGGTACAGGGAGGAAGCTTTCTTT. This sequence encodes CASSVGYREEAFF. This chain joins TRBV9 and TRBJ1-1; the D gene is possibly TRBD1 (6 bases). This CDR3 has 13 residues. With 0 bases removed from V and 8 bases from J, the gap between germline ends came to 11 bases. Germline V gene lookup returns CDR1 SGDLS and CDR2 YYNGEE.

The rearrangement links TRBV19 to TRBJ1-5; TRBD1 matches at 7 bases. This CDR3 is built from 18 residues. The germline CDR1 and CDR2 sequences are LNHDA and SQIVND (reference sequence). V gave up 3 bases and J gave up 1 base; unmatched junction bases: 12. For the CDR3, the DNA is TGTGCCAGTAGTATCACTCCGGGACAGTGGGGAAGCAATCAGCCCCAGCATTTT. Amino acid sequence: CASSITPGQWGSNQPQHF.

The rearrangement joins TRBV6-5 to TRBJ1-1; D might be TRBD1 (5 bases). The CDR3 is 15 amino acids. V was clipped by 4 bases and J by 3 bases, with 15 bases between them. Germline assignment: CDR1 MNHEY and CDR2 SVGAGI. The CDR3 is CASSSWTSADTEAFF. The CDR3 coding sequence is TGTGCCAGCAGTTCCTGGACATCGGCGGACACTGAAGCTTTCTTT.

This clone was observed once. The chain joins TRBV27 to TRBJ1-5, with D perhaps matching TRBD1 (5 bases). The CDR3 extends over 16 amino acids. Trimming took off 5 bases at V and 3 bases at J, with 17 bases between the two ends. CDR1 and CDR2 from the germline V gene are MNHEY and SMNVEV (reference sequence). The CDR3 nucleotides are TGTGCCAGCAGTCCCAGTGCGGGGCCACTCAATCAGCCCCAGCATTTT. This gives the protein CASSPSAGPLNQPQHF.

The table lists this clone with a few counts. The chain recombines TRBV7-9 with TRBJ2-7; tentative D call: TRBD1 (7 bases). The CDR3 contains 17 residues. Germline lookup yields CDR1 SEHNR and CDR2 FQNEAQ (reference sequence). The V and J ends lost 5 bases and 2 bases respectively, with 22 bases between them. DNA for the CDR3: TGTGCCAGCAGCCCTATCGGGGGACAGTTAAGCACCTACGAGCAGTACTTC. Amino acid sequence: CASSPIGGQLSTYEQYF.

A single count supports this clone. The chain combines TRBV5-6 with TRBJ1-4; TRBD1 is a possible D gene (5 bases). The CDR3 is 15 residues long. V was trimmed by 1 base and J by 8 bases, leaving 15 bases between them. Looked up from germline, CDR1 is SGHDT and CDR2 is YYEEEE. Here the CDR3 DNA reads TGTGCCAGCAGCTTGAGGATGGGGCTTAGGGAAAAACTGTTTTTT. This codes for CASSLRMGLREKLFF.

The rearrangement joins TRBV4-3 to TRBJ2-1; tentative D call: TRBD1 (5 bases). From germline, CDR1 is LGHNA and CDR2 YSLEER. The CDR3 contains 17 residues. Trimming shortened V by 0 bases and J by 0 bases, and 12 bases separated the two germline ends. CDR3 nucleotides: TGCGCCAGCAGCCAAGATGGGGCGTCGAGCTCCTACAATGAGCAGTTCTTC. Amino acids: CASSQDGASSSYNEQFF.

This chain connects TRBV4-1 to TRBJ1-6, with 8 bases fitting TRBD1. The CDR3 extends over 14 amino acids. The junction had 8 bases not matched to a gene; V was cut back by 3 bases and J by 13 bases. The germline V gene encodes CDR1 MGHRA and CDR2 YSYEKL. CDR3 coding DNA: TGCGCCAGCAGCCACATAGGACAGGGCCGTCCCCTCCACTTT. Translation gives CASSHIGQGRPLHF.

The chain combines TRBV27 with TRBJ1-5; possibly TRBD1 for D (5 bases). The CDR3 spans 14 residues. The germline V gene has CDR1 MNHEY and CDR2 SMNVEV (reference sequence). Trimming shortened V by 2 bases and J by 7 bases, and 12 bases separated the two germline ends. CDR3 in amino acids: CASSLRDLGQPQHF. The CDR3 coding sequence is TGTGCCAGCAGTTTACGGGACTTGGGGCAGCCCCAGCATTTT.

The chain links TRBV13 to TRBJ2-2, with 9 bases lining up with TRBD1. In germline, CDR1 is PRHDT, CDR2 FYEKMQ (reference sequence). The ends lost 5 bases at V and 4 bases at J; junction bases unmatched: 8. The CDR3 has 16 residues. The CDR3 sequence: CASSATGGWVTGELFF. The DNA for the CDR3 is TGTGCCAGCAGCGCCACAGGGGGCTGGGTCACCGGGGAGCTGTTTTTT.

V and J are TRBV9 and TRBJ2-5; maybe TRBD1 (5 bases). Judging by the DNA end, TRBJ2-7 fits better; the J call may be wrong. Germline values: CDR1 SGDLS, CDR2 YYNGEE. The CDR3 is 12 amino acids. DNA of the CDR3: TGTGCCAGCAGTGATGACAGCTACGAGCAGTACTTC. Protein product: CASSDDSYEQYF.

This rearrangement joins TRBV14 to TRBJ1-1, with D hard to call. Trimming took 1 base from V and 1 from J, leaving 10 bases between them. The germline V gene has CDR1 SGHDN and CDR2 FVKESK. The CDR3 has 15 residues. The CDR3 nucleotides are TGTGCCAGCAGCCAAGTGACTTGGCCGAACACTGAAGCTTTCTTT. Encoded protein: CASSQVTWPNTEAFF.

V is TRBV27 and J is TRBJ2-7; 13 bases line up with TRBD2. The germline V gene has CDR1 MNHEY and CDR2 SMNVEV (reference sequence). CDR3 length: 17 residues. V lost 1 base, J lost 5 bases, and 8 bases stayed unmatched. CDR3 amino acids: CASSLLLAGGPDHEQYF. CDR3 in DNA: TGTGCCAGCAGTTTATTACTAGCGGGAGGGCCGGATCACGAGCAGTACTTC.

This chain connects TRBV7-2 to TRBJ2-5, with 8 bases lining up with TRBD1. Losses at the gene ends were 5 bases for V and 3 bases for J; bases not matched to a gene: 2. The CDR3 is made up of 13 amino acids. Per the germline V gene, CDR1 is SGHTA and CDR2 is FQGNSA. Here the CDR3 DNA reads TGTGCCAGCAGCAAGGACAGGGAAGAGACCCAGTACTTC. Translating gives CASSKDREETQYF.

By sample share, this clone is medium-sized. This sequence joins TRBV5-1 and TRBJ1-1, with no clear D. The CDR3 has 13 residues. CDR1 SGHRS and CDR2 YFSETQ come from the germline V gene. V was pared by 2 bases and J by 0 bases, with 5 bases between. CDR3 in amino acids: CASSFELNTEAFF. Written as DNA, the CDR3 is TGCGCCAGCAGCTTCGAGTTGAACACTGAAGCTTTCTTT.

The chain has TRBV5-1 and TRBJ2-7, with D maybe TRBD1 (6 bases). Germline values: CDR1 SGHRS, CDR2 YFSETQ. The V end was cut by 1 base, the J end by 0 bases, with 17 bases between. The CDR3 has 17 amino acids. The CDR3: CASSLLRIDRSSYEQYF. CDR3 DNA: TGCGCCAGCAGCTTGTTGAGAATCGACAGGAGCTCCTACGAGCAGTACTTC.

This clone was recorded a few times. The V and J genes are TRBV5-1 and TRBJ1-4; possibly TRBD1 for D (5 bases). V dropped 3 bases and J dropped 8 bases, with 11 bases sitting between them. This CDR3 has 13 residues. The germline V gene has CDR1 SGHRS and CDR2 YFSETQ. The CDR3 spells CASSSSGGEKLFF. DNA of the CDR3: TGCGCCAGCAGCTCGTCGGGGGGGGAAAAACTGTTTTTT.

The CDR3 sequence is CASSFFPQGLSYEQYF. The CDR3, as DNA: TGTGCCAGCAGTTTTTTCCCCCAGGGACTCTCCTACGAGCAGTACTTC. This chain joins TRBV28 and TRBJ2-7, with D maybe TRBD2 (6 bases). This CDR3 is built from 16 residues. Germline assignment: CDR1 MDHEN and CDR2 SYDVKM. The V end lost 3 bases, the J end lost 0 bases, and 15 bases lay between the germline ends.

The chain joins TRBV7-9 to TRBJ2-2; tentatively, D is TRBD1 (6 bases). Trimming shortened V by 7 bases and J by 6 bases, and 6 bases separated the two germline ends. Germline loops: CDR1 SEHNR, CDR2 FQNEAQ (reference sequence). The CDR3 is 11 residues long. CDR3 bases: TGTGCCAGCAAGGGGGCCGGGGAGCTGTTTTTT. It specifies CASKGAGELFF. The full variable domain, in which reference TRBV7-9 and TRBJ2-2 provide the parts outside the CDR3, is DTGVSQNPRHKITKRGQNVTFRCDPISEHNRLYWYRQTLGQGPEFLTYFQNEAQLEKSRLLSDRFSAERPKGSFSTLEIQRTEQGDSAMYLCASKGAGELFFGEGSRLTVL.

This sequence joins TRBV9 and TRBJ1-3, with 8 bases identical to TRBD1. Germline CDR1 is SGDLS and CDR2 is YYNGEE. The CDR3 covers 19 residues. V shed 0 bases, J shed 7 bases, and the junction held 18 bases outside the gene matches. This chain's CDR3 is CASSVERTGRAGSQNTIYF. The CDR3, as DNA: TGTGCCAGCAGCGTAGAAAGGACAGGGAGAGCCGGTAGCCAGAACACCATATATTTT.

CDR3 DNA: TGTGCCAGCAGCTTGCGTCGGCGGTCCCAGTACTTC. Translation: CASSLRRRSQYF. The chain has TRBV5-6 and TRBJ2-4; D not resolved. CDR3 length equals 12 residues. Germline V lookup: CDR1 SGHDT, CDR2 YYEEEE. The V and J ends lost 1 base and 13 bases respectively, with 12 bases between them.

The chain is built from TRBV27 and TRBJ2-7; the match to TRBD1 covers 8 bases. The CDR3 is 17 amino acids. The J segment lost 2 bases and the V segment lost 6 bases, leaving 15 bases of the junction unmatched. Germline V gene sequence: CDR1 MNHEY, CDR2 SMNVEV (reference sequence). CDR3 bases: TGTGCCAGCAGCCCCCTACGGCGGACAGGGCGAGCCTACGAGCAGTACTTC. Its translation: CASSPLRRTGRAYEQYF.

CDR3 sequence: CASSQRLRGPSWETQYF. The DNA for the CDR3 is TGTGCCAGCAGCCAGAGGTTGCGGGGGCCCTCGTGGGAGACCCAGTACTTC. V is TRBV11-2 and J is TRBJ2-5; D perhaps matches TRBD2 (7 bases). V was shortened by 5 bases and J by 5 bases, with 24 bases between the two germline ends. Germline V CDR1 and CDR2: SGHAT, FQNNGV. CDR3 length equals 17 residues.

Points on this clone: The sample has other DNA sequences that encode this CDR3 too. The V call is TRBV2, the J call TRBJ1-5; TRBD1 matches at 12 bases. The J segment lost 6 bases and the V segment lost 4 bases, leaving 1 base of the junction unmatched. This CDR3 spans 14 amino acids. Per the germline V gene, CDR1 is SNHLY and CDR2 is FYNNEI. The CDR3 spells CASSAGQGAQPQHF. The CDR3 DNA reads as TGTGCCAGCAGTGCGGGACAGGGGGCTCAGCCCCAGCATTTT. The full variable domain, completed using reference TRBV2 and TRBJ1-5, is EPEVTQTPSHQVTQMGQEVILRCVPISNHLYFYWYRQILGQKVEFLVSFYNNEISEKSEIFDDQFSVERPDGSNFTLKIRSTKLEDSAMYFCASSAGQGAQPQHFGDGTRLSIL.